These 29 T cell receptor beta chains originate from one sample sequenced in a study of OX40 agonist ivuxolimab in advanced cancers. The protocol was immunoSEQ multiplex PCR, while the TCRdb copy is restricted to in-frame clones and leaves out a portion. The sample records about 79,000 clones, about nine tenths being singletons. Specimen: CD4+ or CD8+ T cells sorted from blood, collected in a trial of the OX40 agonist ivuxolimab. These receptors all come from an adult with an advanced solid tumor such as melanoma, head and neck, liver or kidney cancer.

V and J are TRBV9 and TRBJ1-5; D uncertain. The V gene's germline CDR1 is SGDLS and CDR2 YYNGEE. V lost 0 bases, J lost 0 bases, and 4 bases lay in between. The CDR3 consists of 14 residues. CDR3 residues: CASSVGTSNQPQHF. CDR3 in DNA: TGTGCCAGCAGCGTAGGTACTAGCAATCAGCCCCAGCATTTT.

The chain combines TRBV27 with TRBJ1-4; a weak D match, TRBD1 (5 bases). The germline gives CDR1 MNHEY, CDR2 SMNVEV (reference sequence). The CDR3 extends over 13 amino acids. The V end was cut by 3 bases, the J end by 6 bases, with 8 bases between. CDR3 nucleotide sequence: TGTGCCAGCAGTTTTTCAGGGTATGAAAAACTGTTTTTT. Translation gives CASSFSGYEKLFF.

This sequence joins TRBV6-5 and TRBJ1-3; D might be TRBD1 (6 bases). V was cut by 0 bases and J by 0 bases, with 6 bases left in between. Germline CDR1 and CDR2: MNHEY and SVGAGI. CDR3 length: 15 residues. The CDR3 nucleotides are TGTGCCAGCAGTTACTCGGGACACTCTGGAAACACCATATATTTT. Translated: CASSYSGHSGNTIYF.

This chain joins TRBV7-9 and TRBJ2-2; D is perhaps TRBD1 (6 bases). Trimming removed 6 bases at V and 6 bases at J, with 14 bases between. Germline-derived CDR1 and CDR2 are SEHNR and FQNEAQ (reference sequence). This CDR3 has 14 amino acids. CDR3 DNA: TGTGCCAGCAGAAAAAACAGGGCTCCCGGGGAGCTGTTTTTT. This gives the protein CASRKNRAPGELFF.

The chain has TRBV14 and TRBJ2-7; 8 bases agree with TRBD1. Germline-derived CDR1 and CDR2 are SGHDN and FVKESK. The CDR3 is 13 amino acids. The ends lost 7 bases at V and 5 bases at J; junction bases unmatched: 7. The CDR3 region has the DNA TGTGCCAGCACCCCATTCAGGGGGCACGAGCAGTACTTC. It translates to CASTPFRGHEQYF.

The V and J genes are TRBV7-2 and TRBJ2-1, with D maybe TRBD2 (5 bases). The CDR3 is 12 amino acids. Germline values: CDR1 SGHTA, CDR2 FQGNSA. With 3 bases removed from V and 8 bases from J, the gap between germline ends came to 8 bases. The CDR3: CASSFLAYEQFF. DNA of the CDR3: TGTGCCAGCAGCTTTCTAGCATATGAGCAGTTCTTC.

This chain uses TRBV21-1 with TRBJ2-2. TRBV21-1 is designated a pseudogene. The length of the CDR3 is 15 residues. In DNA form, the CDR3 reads TGTGCCAGCAGCAAAGATTGGAGAACAGAGCGGGAGCTGTTTTTT. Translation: CASSKDWRTERELFF.

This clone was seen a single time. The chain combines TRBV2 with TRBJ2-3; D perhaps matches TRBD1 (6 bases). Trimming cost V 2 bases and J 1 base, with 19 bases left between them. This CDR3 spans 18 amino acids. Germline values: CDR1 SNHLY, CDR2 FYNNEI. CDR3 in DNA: TGTGCCAGCAGTGAACGACGTCAGGGGAGAGGACGCACAGATACGCAGTATTTT. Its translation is CASSERRQGRGRTDTQYF.

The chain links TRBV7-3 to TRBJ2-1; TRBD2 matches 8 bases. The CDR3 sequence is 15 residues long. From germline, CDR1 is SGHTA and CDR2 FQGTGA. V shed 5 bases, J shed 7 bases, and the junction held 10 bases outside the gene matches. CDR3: CASSLITGGPNEQFF. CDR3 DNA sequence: TGTGCCAGCAGCCTAATTACGGGAGGGCCAAATGAGCAGTTCTTC.

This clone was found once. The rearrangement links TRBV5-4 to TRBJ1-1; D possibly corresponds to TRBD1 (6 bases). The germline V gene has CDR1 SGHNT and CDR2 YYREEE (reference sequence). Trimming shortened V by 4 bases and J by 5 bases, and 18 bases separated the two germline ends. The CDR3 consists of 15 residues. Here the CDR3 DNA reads TGTGCCAGCAGCGGTTATGAGGGGGGGCTAACTGAAGCTTTCTTT. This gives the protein CASSGYEGGLTEAFF.

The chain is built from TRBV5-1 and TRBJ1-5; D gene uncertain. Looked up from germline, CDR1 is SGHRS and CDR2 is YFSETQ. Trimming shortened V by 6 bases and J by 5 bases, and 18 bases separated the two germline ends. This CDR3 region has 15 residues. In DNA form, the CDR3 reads TGCGCCAGCACCCTGGACGGGGTTCCAGATCAGCCCCAGCATTTT. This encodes CASTLDGVPDQPQHF.

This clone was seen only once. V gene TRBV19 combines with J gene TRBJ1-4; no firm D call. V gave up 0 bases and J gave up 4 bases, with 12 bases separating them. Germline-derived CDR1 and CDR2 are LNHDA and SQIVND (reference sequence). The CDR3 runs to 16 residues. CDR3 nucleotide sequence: TGTGCCAGTAGTATAGAACTCCGGGCCATTAATGAAAAACTGTTTTTT. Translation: CASSIELRAINEKLFF. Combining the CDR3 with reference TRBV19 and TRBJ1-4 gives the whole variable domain DGGITQSPKYLFRKEGQNVTLSCEQNLNHDAMYWYRQDPGQGLRLIYYSQIVNDFQKGDIAEGYSVSREKKESFPLTVTSAQKNPTAFYLCASSIELRAINEKLFFGSGTQLSVL.

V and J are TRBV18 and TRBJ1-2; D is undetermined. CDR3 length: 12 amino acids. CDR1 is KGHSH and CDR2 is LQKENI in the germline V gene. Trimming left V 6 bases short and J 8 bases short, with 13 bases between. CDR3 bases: TGTGCCAGCTCTTTTGGCGAGTCCGGCTACACCTTC. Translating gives CASSFGESGYTF.

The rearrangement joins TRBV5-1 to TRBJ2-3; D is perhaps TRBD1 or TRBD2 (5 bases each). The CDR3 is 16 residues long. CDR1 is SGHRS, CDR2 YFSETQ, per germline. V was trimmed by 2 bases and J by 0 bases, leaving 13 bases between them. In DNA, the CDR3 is TGCGCCAGCAGCTTAGTAGGGGACCCTAGCACAGATACGCAGTATTTT. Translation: CASSLVGDPSTDTQYF.

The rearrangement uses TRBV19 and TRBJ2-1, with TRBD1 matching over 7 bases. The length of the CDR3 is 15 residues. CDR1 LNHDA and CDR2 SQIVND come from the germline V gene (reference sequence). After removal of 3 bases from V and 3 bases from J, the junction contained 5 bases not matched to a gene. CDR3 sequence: CASSIDRDRYNEQFF. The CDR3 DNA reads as TGTGCCAGTAGTATCGACAGGGATCGCTACAATGAGCAGTTCTTC.

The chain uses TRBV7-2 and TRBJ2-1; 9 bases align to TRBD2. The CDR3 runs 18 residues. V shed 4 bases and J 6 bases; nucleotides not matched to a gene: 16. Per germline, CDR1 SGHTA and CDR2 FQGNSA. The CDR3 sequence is CASSSAGGTSGPLNEQFF. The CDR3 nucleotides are TGTGCCAGCAGCTCCGCTGGGGGCACTAGCGGGCCCCTCAATGAGCAGTTCTTC.

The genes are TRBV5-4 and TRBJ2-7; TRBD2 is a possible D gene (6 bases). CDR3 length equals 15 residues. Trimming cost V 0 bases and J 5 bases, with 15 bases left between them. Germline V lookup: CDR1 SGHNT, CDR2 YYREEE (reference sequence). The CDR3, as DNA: TGTGCCAGCAGCTTGGGGGACTCAGGTTGGGACGAGCAGTACTTC. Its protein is CASSLGDSGWDEQYF.

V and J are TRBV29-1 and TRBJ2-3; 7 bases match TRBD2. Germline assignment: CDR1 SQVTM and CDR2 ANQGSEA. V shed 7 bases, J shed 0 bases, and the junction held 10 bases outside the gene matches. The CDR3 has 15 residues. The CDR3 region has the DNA TGCAGCGCCTCCGCAACTAGCGATAGCACAGATACGCAGTATTTT. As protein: CSASATSDSTDTQYF.

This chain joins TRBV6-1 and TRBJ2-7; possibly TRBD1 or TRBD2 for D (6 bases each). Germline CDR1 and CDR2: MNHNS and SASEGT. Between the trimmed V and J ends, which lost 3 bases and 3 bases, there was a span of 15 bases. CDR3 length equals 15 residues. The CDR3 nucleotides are TGTGCCAGCAGTGATAGGGGGACTCGACGCTACGAGCAGTACTTC. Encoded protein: CASSDRGTRRYEQYF.

The CDR3 sequence is CASSLAGGTGNTIYF. The CDR3, as DNA: TGCGCCAGCAGCTTGGCGGGGGGCACTGGAAACACCATATATTTT. This rearrangement joins TRBV5-1 to TRBJ1-3, with D maybe TRBD1 (6 bases). Per the germline V gene, CDR1 is SGHRS and CDR2 is YFSETQ. V was trimmed by 0 bases and J by 2 bases, leaving 9 bases between them. The CDR3 length is 15 residues.

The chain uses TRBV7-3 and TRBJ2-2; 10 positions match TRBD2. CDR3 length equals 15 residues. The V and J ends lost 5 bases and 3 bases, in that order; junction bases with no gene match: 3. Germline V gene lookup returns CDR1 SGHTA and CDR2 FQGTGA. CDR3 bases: TGTGCCAGCAGCCCGGGACTAGCGCACACCGGGGAGCTGTTTTTT. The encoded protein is CASSPGLAHTGELFF. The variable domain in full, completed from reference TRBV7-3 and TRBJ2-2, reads GAGVSQTPSNKVTEKGKYVELRCDPISGHTALYWYRQSLGQGPEFLIYFQGTGAADDSGLPNDRFFAVRPEGSVSTLKIQRTERGDSAVYLCASSPGLAHTGELFFGEGSRLTVL.

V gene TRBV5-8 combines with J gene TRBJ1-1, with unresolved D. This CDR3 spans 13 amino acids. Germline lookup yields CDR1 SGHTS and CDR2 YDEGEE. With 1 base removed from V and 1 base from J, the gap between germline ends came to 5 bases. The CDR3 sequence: CASSLNWNTEAFF. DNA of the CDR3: TGTGCCAGCAGCTTGAATTGGAACACTGAAGCTTTCTTT. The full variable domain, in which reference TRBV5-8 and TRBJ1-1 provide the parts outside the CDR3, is EAGVTQSPTHLIKTRGQQATLRCSPISGHTSVYWYQQALGLGLQFLLWYDEGEERNRGNFPPRFSGRQFPNYSSELNVNALELEDSALYLCASSLNWNTEAFFGQGTRLTVV.

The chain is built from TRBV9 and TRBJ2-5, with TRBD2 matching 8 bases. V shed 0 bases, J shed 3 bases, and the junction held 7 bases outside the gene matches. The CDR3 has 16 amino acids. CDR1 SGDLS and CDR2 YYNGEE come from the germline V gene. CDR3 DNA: TGTGCCAGCAGCGTAGCCGGGAGGGGGAGGAAAGAGACCCAGTACTTC. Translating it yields CASSVAGRGRKETQYF.

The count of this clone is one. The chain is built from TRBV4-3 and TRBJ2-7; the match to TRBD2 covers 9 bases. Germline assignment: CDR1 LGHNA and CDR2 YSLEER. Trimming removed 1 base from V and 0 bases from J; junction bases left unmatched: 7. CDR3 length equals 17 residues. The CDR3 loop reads CASSQALGGRDSYEQYF. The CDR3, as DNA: TGCGCCAGCAGCCAAGCATTAGGCGGGAGGGACTCCTACGAGCAGTACTTC.

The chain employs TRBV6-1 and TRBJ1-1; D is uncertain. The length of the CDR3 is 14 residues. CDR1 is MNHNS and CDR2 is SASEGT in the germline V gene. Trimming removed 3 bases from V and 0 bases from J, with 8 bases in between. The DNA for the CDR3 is TGTGCCAGCAGTGACGGAACATTGAACACTGAAGCTTTCTTT. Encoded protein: CASSDGTLNTEAFF.

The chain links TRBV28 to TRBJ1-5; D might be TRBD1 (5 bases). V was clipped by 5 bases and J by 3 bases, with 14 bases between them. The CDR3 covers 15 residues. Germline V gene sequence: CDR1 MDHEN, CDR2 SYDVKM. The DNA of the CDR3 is TGTGCCAGCAGTCCCCGACAGTTTTTCAATCAGCCCCAGCATTTT. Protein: CASSPRQFFNQPQHF.

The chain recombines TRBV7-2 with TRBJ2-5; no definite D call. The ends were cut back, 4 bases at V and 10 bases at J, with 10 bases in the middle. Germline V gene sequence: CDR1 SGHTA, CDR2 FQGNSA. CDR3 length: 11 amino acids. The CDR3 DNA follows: TGTGCCAGCAGCTCCCAGCTTAACCAGTACTTC. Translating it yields CASSSQLNQYF.

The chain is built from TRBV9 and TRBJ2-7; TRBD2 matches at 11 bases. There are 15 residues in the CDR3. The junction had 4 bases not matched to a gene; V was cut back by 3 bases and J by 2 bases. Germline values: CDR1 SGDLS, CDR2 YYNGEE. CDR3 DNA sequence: TGTGCCAGCAGCGCCGGGACTAGCGGAACCTACGAGCAGTACTTC. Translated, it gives CASSAGTSGTYEQYF.

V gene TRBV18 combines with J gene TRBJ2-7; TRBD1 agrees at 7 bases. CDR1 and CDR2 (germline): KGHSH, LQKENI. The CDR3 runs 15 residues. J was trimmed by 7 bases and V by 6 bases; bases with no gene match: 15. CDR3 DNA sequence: TGTGCCAGCTCTCCCACTTCGGACAGGTCGAGGGAGCAGTACTTC. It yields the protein CASSPTSDRSREQYF.